Shown below are 5 T cell receptor beta chains from a single sample sequenced in a study of beta chain features in type 1 diabetes. Study-wide results and caveats: Shorter TCRB CDR3s, moderately but significantly so, marked every one of the four CD4+ subsets in Type 1 diabetes patients.

The antigens of these receptors remain unknown. TCRB transcripts that were expressed got sequenced, as all of the isolated RNA had been reverse transcribed. The method was immunoSEQ multiplex PCR; TCRdb's version includes in-frame clones alone and lacks a portion of them. The sample gives about 640,000 clones, around 11% of which show up once; more than 0.1% is in the top ten. Specimen: naive CD4+ T cells from blood. The receptors were sampled from a man aged 25-45 years with type 1 diabetes.

The chain is built from TRBV6-5 and TRBJ2-1, with D unclear. Germline assignment: CDR1 MNHEY and CDR2 SVGAGI. V lost 2 bases to trimming and J lost 5 bases, with 10 bases between them. The CDR3 spans 14 residues. The CDR3 sequence: CASSYDTDNNEQFF. The CDR3 coding sequence is TGTGCCAGCAGTTACGATACGGATAACAATGAGCAGTTCTTC.

This clone has a handful of counts. The genes are TRBV6-1 and TRBJ2-3, with no clear D. This CDR3 spans 12 amino acids. V gave up 4 bases and J gave up 0 bases, with 2 bases separating them. Germline CDR1 reads MNHNS; CDR2 reads SASEGT. The CDR3 is CASSGSTDTQYF. The CDR3 DNA reads TGTGCCAGCAGTGGCAGCACAGATACGCAGTATTTT.

This clone was counted between two and nine times. CDR3 residues: CASSDFTGYTF. The CDR3 DNA is TGTGCCAGCAGTGATTTCACGGGCTACACCTTC. This sequence joins TRBV25-1 and TRBJ1-2; D remains ambiguous. V dropped 3 bases and J dropped 8 bases, with 7 bases sitting between them. Germline V gene sequence: CDR1 MGHDK, CDR2 SYGVNS. The CDR3 consists of 11 residues.

This clone has more than one count but fewer than ten. The chain is built from TRBV19 and TRBJ1-1; D is unclear. This CDR3 contains 13 residues. Germline V gene sequence: CDR1 LNHDA, CDR2 SQIVND (reference sequence). The V and J ends lost 0 bases and 5 bases respectively, with 7 bases between them. This CDR3 is CASSIDWVTEAFF. The DNA for the CDR3 is TGTGCCAGTAGTATAGATTGGGTGACTGAAGCTTTCTTT.

Only a few counts were recorded for this clone. The chain carries TRBV30 and TRBJ2-2, with a possible D match to TRBD2 (5 bases). Germline V CDR1 and CDR2: GTSNPN, SVGIG (reference sequence). Deletions cut 1 base from V and 4 bases from J, with 10 bases between. The CDR3 is 14 amino acids. The chain's CDR3 is CAWSEGEGTGELFF. DNA of the CDR3: TGTGCCTGGAGTGAGGGAGAGGGCACCGGGGAGCTGTTTTTT. The whole variable domain, filled in from reference TRBV30 and TRBJ2-2, reads SQTIHQWPATLVQPVGSPLSLECTVEGTSNPNLYWYRQAAGRGLQLLFYSVGIGQISSEVPQNLSASRPQDRQFILSSKKLLLSDSGFYLCAWSEGEGTGELFFGEGSRLTVL.